Here is one T cell receptor (beta chain) with its context. This sample stems from a study of neoadjuvant anti-PD-1 for oral cavity cancer. Method: immunoSEQ multiplex PCR; TCRdb's copy keeps in-frame clones and lacks some. The sample yields over 10,000 clones, around 69% seen once. Germline V gene sequence: CDR1 LNHDA, CDR2 SQIVND (reference sequence). Unmatched junction bases numbered 9, after V lost 6 bases and J lost 10 bases. The length of the CDR3 is 13 residues. The sample here was tumor tissue, taken before nivolumab (anti-PD-1) treatment. The gene calls are TRBV19 and TRBJ2-1; 7 nucleotides line up with TRBD1. This receptor was taken from a person aged 40 to 85 with oral cavity squamous cell carcinoma. The donor label of this sample is uncertain. CDR3 bases: TGTGCCAGTAGCTTCAACAGGGGTGAAGAGCAGTTCTTC. Residues: CASSFNRGEEQFF.